This T cell receptor beta chain emerged from a study of T cells after yellow fever vaccination. This clonotype was counted ten times or more. TCRdb itself ran the 5' RACE reads through MiXCR, one entry per CDR3 protein. The sample holds under 150,000 distinct CDR3 sequences, 7.7% seen once. The CDR3 runs 17 residues. V gave up 5 bases and J gave up 5 bases, with 22 bases separating them. The V gene's germline CDR1 is DFQATT and CDR2 SNEGSKA (reference sequence). This sequence joins TRBV20-1 and TRBJ1-6; D not resolved. The TCR originated in a young man who received the YFV17D yellow fever vaccine. The sequencing used CD4+ T cells sorted from PBMCs, collected 5 days after the yellow fever booster vaccination. This chain's CDR3 is CSAGNEAGGRNNSPLHF. DNA for the CDR3: TGCAGTGCTGGAAACGAGGCAGGAGGCCGGAATAATTCACCCCTCCACTTT.